What follows are 10 T cell receptor beta chains derived from one specimen sequenced in a study of cytotoxic CD8 clonotypes in ibrutinib-treated CLL. Clones were read by immunoSEQ multiplex PCR, and TCRdb kept only the in-frame ones, dropping some. This table has more than 200,000 clones, 70% appearing once. The sample consisted of PBMCs, taken after 24 months of ibrutinib treatment. The receptors originated from a human donor with chronic lymphocytic leukemia.

The chain is built from TRBV14 and TRBJ2-1, with TRBD2 matching 11 bases. Germline V gene lookup returns CDR1 SGHDN and CDR2 FVKESK. V was pared by 1 base and J by 9 bases, with 5 bases of the junction left unmatched. There are 15 residues in the CDR3. CDR3 region: CASSQGTLAGVEQFF. In DNA form, the CDR3 reads TGTGCCAGCAGCCAAGGAACACTAGCGGGAGTTGAGCAGTTCTTC. Full variable domain (rest looked up from reference TRBV14 and TRBJ2-1): EAGVTQFPSHSVIEKGQTVTLRCDPISGHDNLYWYRRVMGKEIKFLLHFVKESKQDESGMPNNRFLAERTGGTYSTLKVQPAELEDSGVYFCASSQGTLAGVEQFFGPGTRLTVL.

The J gene is TRBJ1-5, the V gene TRBV6-6, with no clear D. The germline gives CDR1 MNHNY, CDR2 SVGAGI (reference sequence). The CDR3 contains 11 residues. With 8 bases removed from V and 5 bases from J, the gap between germline ends came to 7 bases. The CDR3 region is CASGIDQPQHF. The CDR3 nucleotides are TGTGCCAGCGGAATCGATCAGCCCCAGCATTTT.

The chain combines TRBV7-9 with TRBJ1-5, with D unresolved. The CDR3 consists of 14 residues. The germline V gene has CDR1 SEHNR and CDR2 FQNEAQ (reference sequence). Trimming shortened V by 1 base and J by 3 bases, and 7 bases separated the two germline ends. The CDR3 reads CASSLEGFNQPQHF. The CDR3 DNA follows: TGTGCCAGCAGCTTAGAGGGTTTCAATCAGCCCCAGCATTTT.

A single count supports this clone. The chain is built from TRBV5-1 and TRBJ2-3; tentatively, D is TRBD2 (5 bases). Trimming shortened V by 2 bases and J by 5 bases, and 21 bases separated the two germline ends. The CDR3 is 17 residues long. CDR1 and CDR2 from the germline V gene are SGHRS and YFSETQ. The CDR3 nucleotides read TGCGCCAGCAGCTTCGACCCTTCGGCCAGTGGGAGAGATACGCAGTATTTT. Its translation: CASSFDPSASGRDTQYF.

The rearrangement uses TRBV9 and TRBJ2-3; D may be TRBD1 or TRBD2 (6 bases each). V lost 3 bases and J 0 bases, leaving 8 bases between the germline ends. The germline V gene encodes CDR1 SGDLS and CDR2 YYNGEE. This CDR3 has 14 residues. The CDR3 reads CASSEGGSTDTQYF. DNA for the CDR3: TGTGCCAGCAGCGAGGGGGGTAGCACAGATACGCAGTATTTT.

The chain uses TRBV9 and TRBJ2-5; D is tentatively TRBD1 or TRBD2 (5 bases each). The CDR3 sequence is 13 residues long. Trimming removed 5 bases at V and 5 bases at J, with 13 bases between. The germline V gene has CDR1 SGDLS and CDR2 YYNGEE. The CDR3: CASRGENGETQYF. The CDR3 DNA is TGTGCCAGCAGGGGGGAAAATGGTGAGACCCAGTACTTC.

This clone appeared a few times. V gene TRBV29-1 combines with J gene TRBJ2-7; 12 bases line up with TRBD2. The J segment lost 6 bases and the V segment lost 4 bases, leaving 1 base of the junction unmatched. The CDR3 loop spans 12 amino acids. The germline CDR1 and CDR2 sequences are SQVTM and ANQGSEA. The CDR3 loop is CSVGTSGTEQYF. The CDR3 nucleotides read TGCAGCGTTGGGACTAGCGGGACCGAGCAGTACTTC.

The chain couples TRBV28 to TRBJ2-5; 9 bases are a match to TRBD2. The germline gives CDR1 MDHEN, CDR2 SYDVKM. With 9 bases clipped from V and 4 bases from J, the junction kept 9 bases outside the gene matches. The CDR3 contains 14 residues. CDR3 protein: CASRNSGRTETQYF. The CDR3 DNA is TGTGCCAGTCGGAATAGCGGGAGAACAGAGACCCAGTACTTC.

V is TRBV14 and J is TRBJ2-5, with 8 bases lining up with TRBD2. The CDR3 runs to 15 residues. V lost 3 bases, J lost 7 bases, and 10 bases stayed unmatched. Germline CDR1 and CDR2: SGHDN and FVKESK. This CDR3 reads CASSHPSSGSWTQYF. The CDR3 region has the DNA TGTGCCAGCAGCCACCCCTCAAGCGGGAGCTGGACCCAGTACTTC.

In DNA, the CDR3 is TGTGCCAGCAGCGTAGGAGGAGTAGAGCGCACAGATACGCAGTATTTT. Its protein product is CASSVGGVERTDTQYF. This sequence joins TRBV9 and TRBJ2-3; D is unresolved. The length of the CDR3 is 16 residues. CDR1 is SGDLS and CDR2 is YYNGEE in the germline V gene. The V end was cut by 0 bases, the J end by 1 base, with 12 bases between.